The clone carrying this T cell receptor (beta chain) was seen just once. The sample originates from a study of blood T cell repertoires in COVID-19. TCRdb keeps only in-frame clones here, not all; method: immunoSEQ multiplex PCR. The data contain nearly 50,000 clones, about 83% of them seen just once; the ten biggest clones take up approximately 2.1%. The CDR3 is made up of 13 amino acids. CDR1 and CDR2 (germline): LNHDA, SQIVND (reference sequence). With 6 bases removed from V and 3 bases from J, the gap between germline ends came to 6 bases. This chain links TRBV19 with TRBJ1-6; D might be TRBD1 (6 bases). The clonotype was recovered from a woman in her fifties or sixties with acute or convalescent COVID-19. Material for sequencing was peripheral blood. The CDR3 nucleotides read TGTGCCAGTAGGACAGGCTATAATTCACCCCTCCACTTT. Translating gives CASRTGYNSPLHF.